The clone carrying this T cell receptor beta chain was recorded a few times. Expressed TCRB transcripts were sequenced, since all the RNA that had been isolated was reverse transcribed. Assay used: immunoSEQ multiplex PCR; TCRdb lists only in-frame clones, some missing. The sample has about 38,000 clones; 50% to 75% are singletons. These data originate in a study of beta chain features in type 1 diabetes. Germline V gene sequence: CDR1 SGHTA, CDR2 FQGNSA. Unmatched junction bases numbered 5, after V lost 0 bases and J lost 3 bases. This CDR3 is 16 amino acids long. This chain links TRBV7-2 with TRBJ1-5, with TRBD1 matching 7 bases. This receptor was obtained from a woman in her twenties or thirties in good health. Material: Tregs from blood. CDR3 residues: CASSLAAGGFNQPQHF. The CDR3 DNA sequence: TGTGCCAGCAGCTTAGCGGCAGGGGGGTTCAATCAGCCCCAGCATTTT.